The T cell receptor beta chain under discussion was sequenced for a study of cytomegalovirus exposure and HLA in healthy donors. Study conclusions and caveats: Presence/absence comparisons presumed near-even sequencing depth among donors. Analyzed later, most CMV-associated TCR beta chains appeared HLA-restricted.

Of note for this clone: Its antigen is not known.

V was shortened by 4 bases and J by 3 bases, with 16 bases between the two germline ends. This CDR3 spans 15 amino acids. Germline loops: CDR1 MNHEY, CDR2 SMNVEV (reference sequence). The PCR made use of 60 Vbeta and 13 Jbeta primers. Only in-frame clones appear in the TCRdb table, and some are missing; sequencing was by immunoSEQ multiplex PCR. The table lists about 170,000 clones, approximately 80% of them singletons. The V gene is TRBV27, the J gene TRBJ2-7; D not certain. The sample consisted of PBMCs. The clonotype was recovered from a man aged 18 to 35 in good health and CMV-seronegative. CDR3 region: CASSSQSRVVYEQYF. The CDR3, as DNA: TGTGCCAGCAGTTCCCAATCCCGGGTTGTCTACGAGCAGTACTTC.